This is a list of T cell receptor beta chains from one sample in a study of blood T cell repertoires in COVID-19. This table comes from immunoSEQ multiplex PCR, and its TCRdb copy is limited to in-frame clones, with some not included. Counted here are 150,000 to 200,000 clones, roughly four fifths occurring once; the ten biggest clones make up 11%. Sequencing used PBMCs or T cells enriched from blood (not recorded which). The receptors stem from a man in his fifties or sixties who had recovered from COVID-19. CDR3s include the opening cysteine and the closing phenylalanine or tryptophan. The order of the fields is V gene, J gene, D gene, clone size, CDR3 protein, CDR3 DNA. D genes are given only for firm matches. Clone size is shown for a subset of rows, as once, few, many or a class of expanded clone.

>TRBV9|TRBJ1-2|TRBD1|.
CASSVGTGGNGYTF
TGTGCCAGCAGCGTTGGGACAGGGGGTAATGGCTACACCTTC
>TRBV14|TRBJ1-6|TRBD1|.
CASSPNPLVGQGTSYNSPLHF
TGTGCCAGCAGCCCTAACCCCCTTGTGGGACAGGGCACATCCTATAATTCACCCCTCCACTTT
>TRBV19|TRBJ2-3|.|.
CASSILGGGQADTQYF
TGTGCCAGTAGTATTTTAGGCGGGGGCCAGGCAGATACGCAGTATTTT
>TRBV19|TRBJ1-4|TRBD1|.
CASSWDRNEKLFF
TGTGCCAGTAGTTGGGACAGGAATGAAAAACTGTTTTTT
>TRBV27|TRBJ2-2|TRBD1|once
CASSPQGAFNTGELFF
TGTGCCAGCAGTCCACAGGGGGCTTTTAACACCGGGGAGCTGTTTTTT
>TRBV5-4|TRBJ2-7|.|.
CASSLSPRYEQYF
TGTGCCAGCAGCTTGTCGCCGCGCTACGAGCAGTACTTC
>TRBV5-5|TRBJ1-5|.|.
CASSFGGSRNQPQHF
TGTGCCAGCAGCTTTGGGGGGAGCCGCAATCAGCCCCAGCATTTT
>TRBV7-8|TRBJ1-5|.|.
CASSLGAPAGGQPQHF
TGTGCCAGCAGCTTAGGGGCCCCGGCAGGAGGGCAGCCCCAGCATTTT
>TRBV2|TRBJ2-3|TRBD2|.
CASSVLAGGTDTQYF
TGTGCCAGCAGTGTCCTAGCGGGGGGGACAGATACGCAGTATTTT
>TRBV9|TRBJ2-1|.|once
CASSVGLNEQFF
TGTGCCAGCAGCGTAGGACTAAATGAGCAGTTCTTC
>TRBV3-1/TRBV3-2|TRBJ2-2|TRBD2|.
CASSQEGLAAYTGELFF
TGTGCCAGCAGCCAAGAGGGACTAGCGGCCTACACCGGGGAGCTGTTTTTT
>TRBV5-4|TRBJ2-7|TRBD1|few
CASSLATGTAEQYF
TGTGCCAGCAGCTTGGCCACCGGGACAGCCGAGCAGTACTTC
>TRBV11-3|TRBJ2-3|.|.
CASSLDEAGTQYF
TGTGCCAGCAGCTTAGATGAGGCCGGTACGCAGTATTTT
>TRBV28|TRBJ2-7|TRBD1|.
CASSFGQVPHEQYF
TGTGCCAGCAGTTTCGGACAGGTCCCCCACGAGCAGTACTTC
>TRBV28|TRBJ1-6|.|.
CASSFITGKDSPLHF
TGTGCCAGCAGTTTTATTACAGGGAAGGATTCACCCCTCCACTTT